This T cell receptor beta chain was recorded in a study of blood T cell repertoires in COVID-19. Study overall: COVID-19 samples collected from the United States, Italy and Spain covered acute and convalescent phases. PBMCs, B-cell-depleted T cells, or T cells provided the cDNA or gDNA that made up the material.

Original analysis: Reference gene primer amplification yielded estimated nucleated cell counts. Only in-frame clones appear in the TCRdb table, and some are missing; sequencing was by immunoSEQ multiplex PCR. That table supplies the V and J calls and clone size; D and trimming were determined from the DNA. The sample consists of approximately 99,000 clones, more than 65% of them appearing once. Germline V lookup: CDR1 MNHNY, CDR2 SVGAGI (reference sequence). V lost 2 bases and J lost 9, with 11 bases in between. The CDR3 has 12 residues. Sequenced: peripheral blood. This clonotype originated in an elderly woman with active or convalescent COVID-19. The chain employs TRBV6-6 and TRBJ2-7; possible D gene TRBD1, 5 bases. CDR3 loop: CASSYLSRGQYF. CDR3 bases: TGTGCCAGCAGTTACCTCTCAAGGGGGCAGTACTTC.